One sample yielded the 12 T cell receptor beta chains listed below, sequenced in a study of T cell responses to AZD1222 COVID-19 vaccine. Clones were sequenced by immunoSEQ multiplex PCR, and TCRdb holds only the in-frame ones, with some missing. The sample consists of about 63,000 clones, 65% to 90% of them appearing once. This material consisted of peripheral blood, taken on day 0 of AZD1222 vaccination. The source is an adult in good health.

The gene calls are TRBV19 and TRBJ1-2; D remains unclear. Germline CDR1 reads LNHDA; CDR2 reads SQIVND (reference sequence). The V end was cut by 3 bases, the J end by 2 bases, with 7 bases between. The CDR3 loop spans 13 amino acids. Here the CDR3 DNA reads TGTGCCAGTAGTATCGAAACGAACTATGGCTACACCTTC. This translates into CASSIETNYGYTF.

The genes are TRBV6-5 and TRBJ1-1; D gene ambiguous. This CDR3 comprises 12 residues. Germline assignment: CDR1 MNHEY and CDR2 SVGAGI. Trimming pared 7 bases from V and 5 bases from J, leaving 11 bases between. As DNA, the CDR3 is TGTGCCAGCATCGGGGTCGGGACTGAAGCTTTCTTT. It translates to CASIGVGTEAFF.

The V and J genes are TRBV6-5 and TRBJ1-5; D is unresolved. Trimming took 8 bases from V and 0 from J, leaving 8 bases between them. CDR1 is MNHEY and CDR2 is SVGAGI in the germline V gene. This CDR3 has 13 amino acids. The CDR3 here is CASQVYSNQPQHF. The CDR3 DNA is TGTGCCAGCCAGGTTTATAGCAATCAGCCCCAGCATTTT.

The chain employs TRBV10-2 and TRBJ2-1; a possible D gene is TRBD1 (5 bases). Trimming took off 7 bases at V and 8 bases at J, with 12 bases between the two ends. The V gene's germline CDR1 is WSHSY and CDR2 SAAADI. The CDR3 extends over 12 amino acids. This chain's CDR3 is CASTRDRDEQFF. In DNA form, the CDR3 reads TGCGCCAGCACCAGGGATAGGGATGAGCAGTTCTTC.

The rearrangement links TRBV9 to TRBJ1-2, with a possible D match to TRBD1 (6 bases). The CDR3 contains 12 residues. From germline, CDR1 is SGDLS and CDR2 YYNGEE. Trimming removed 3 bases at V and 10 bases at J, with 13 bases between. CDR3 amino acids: CASSGDRFDYTF. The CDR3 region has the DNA TGTGCCAGCAGCGGAGACAGGTTCGACTACACCTTC.

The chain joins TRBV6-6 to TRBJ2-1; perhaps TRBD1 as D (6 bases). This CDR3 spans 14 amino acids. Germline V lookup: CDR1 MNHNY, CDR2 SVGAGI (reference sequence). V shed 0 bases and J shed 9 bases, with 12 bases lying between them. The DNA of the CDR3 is TGTGCCAGCAGTTACTCGTCTGGGGGCGGTGAGCAGTTCTTC. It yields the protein CASSYSSGGGEQFF.

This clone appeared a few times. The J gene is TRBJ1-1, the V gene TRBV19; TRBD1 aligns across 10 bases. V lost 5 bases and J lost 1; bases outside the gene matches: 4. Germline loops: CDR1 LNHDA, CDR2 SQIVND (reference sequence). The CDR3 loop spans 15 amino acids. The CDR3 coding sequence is TGTGCCAGTAGTCGAAGGACAGGGGGGAACACTGAAGCTTTCTTT. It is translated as CASSRRTGGNTEAFF.

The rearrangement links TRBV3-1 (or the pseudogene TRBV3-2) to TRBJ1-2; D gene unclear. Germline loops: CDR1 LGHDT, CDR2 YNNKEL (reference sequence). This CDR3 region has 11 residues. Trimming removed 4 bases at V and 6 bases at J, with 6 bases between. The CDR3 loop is CASSLMNGYTF. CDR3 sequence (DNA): TGTGCCAGCAGCCTAATGAATGGCTACACCTTC.

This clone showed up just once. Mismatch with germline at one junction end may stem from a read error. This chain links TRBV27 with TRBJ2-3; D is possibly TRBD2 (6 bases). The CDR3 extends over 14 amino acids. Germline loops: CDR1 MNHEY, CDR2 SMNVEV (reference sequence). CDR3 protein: CASSPTGGIDRQYF. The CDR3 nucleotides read TGTGCCAGCAGTCCGACCGGCGGGATAGATAGGCAGTATTTT.

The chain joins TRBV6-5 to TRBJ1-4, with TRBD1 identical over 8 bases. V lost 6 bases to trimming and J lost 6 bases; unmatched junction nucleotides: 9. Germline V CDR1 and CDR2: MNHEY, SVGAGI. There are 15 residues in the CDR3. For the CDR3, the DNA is TGTGCCAGCAGGACCGGACAGGGAGTGTATGAAAAACTGTTTTTT. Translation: CASRTGQGVYEKLFF.

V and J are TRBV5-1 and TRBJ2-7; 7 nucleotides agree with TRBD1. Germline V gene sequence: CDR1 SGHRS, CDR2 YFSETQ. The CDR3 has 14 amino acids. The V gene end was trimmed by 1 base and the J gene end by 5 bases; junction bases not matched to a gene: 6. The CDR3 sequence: CASSLSVTGHEQYF. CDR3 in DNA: TGCGCCAGCAGCTTGTCCGTGACAGGGCACGAGCAGTACTTC.

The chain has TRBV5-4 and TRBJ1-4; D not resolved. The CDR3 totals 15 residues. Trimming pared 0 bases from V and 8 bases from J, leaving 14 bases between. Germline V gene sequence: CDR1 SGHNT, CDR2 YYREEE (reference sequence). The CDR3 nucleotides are TGTGCCAGCAGCTTGGTCGGGCGGGGAAGAGAAAAACTGTTTTTT. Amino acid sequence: CASSLVGRGREKLFF.